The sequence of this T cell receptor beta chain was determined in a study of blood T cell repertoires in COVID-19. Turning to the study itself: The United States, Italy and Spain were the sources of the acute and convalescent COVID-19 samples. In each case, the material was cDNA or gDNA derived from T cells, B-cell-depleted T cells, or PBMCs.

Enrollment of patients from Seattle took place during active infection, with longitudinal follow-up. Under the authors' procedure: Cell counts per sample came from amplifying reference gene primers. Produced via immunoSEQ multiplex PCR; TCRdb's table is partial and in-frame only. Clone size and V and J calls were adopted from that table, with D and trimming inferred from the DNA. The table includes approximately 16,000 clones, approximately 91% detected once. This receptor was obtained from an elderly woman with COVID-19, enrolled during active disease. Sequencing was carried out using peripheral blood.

The CDR3 here is CASSSPREGSSPLHF. Here the CDR3 DNA reads TGTGCCAGCAGTTCCCCCCGAGAGGGTAGTTCACCCCTCCACTTT. The gene calls are TRBV6-5 and TRBJ1-6, with D unresolved. V was trimmed by 4 bases and J by 9 bases, leaving 16 bases between them. Looked up from germline, CDR1 is MNHEY and CDR2 is SVGAGI. The CDR3 spans 15 residues.